This T cell receptor (beta chain) derives from a study of T cell responses to AZD1222 COVID-19 vaccine (dated by TCRdb to the early 2020s). Study-level background: AZD1222 recipients given second doses at about 4 weeks or at about 12 weeks were pooled, since spike-specific TCR depth and breadth were not found to differ between the two schedules. TCR sequencing covered over 230 trial participants: 200 to 220 given two doses of AZD1222 and 26 given two doses of MenACWY control vaccine. Trial participants were enrolled into age subgroups of 18-55, 56-69 and 70-plus years, which contained 148, 28 and 57 TCR-sequenced participants, respectively.

The time point label on this specimen signifies: baseline before first vaccination. Samples from vaccinated people were obtained from the UK trials COV001 and COV002, which included a single-blind randomized controlled phase 2/3 trial of AZD1222 (ChAdOx1 nCoV-19) in healthy adults. Trial participant PBMC samples were collected at day 0 and day 28 after the second dose for TCRbeta chain sequencing. Overall study results and their limits: Vaccine-associated CD4 TCRs spanned the whole spike protein, with dominant responses in regions 160-218 and 743-854. In the small 56-69-year group, the increase in depth fell short of significance, most likely because of low power. After two AZD1222 doses, both the breadth and the depth of spike-specific TCRs were significantly higher than at day 0 and than in MenACWY recipients. Reportedly, close to half of the unique spike-specific TCRs recognized epitopes lying outside the regions that are mutated in the B.1.351 and B.1.1.7 variants. Conclusions about previously exposed vaccinees are limited because only 6 or 7 AZD1222 recipients were SARS-CoV-2 seropositive at baseline. Most participants were white British and females outnumbered males, and the authors suggested that clonal diversity may have been underestimated. No day 14 peak-response samples were available, so repertoires were characterized only after the peak T cell response.

Details on this clone: The antigen this receptor binds is unknown. Nothing much larger sits one base from this clone, and base qualities are not available.

The CDR3 regions of human TCRbeta chains were analyzed by immunosequencing. Per the source publication's procedure: TCRs in the repertoires were matched against a reference library of SARS-CoV-2-specific TCRs that had been generated with the MIRA antigen-specificity platform. Breadth was defined as the fraction of unique TCRs that were SARS-CoV-2-associated, and depth was defined as the fraction of total T cells that were SARS-CoV-2-associated. Each spike-specific TCR was assigned to its reactive spike region and to a CD4 or CD8 class using the MIRA data. Log10-transformed breadth and depth values were compared by one-way ANOVA with Sidak's multiple comparisons tests. Entries here come from immuneACCESS through TCRdb and include only in-frame sequences with V and J called. Some clones fail to appear in such tables; in the studies checked, an unresolved V gene covers under half of the shortfall, and the cause of the remainder is unknown. The V and J calls and clone size come from that table; D and trimming were worked out from the DNA. The table for this sample lists over 90,000 clones; 86% of them were counted only once. The ten top clones hold less than 6% of the sample.

V is pared back by 7 bases and J by 2 bases, with 12 bases lying between the germline termini. Per the germline V gene, MNHEY is the CDR1 and SVGAGI is the CDR2. The CDR3 goes from the cysteine to the phenylalanine over 13 residues. Only the CDR3 part of the read is kept: 39 bases, read in frame from the first base. This receptor was obtained from an adult in good health. The input for sequencing was peripheral blood, taken on day 0 of AZD1222 vaccination. This sequence uses TRBV6-5 and TRBJ2-7; the D region may be TRBD1 or TRBD2, each matching 5 bases equally. The DNA is TGTGCCAGCAAGGGGAGAGGCACCTACGAGCAGTACTTC. It codes for CASKGRGTYEQYF.